These T cell receptor beta chains were read from a single sample in a study of CD8 T cells in Susac syndrome. TCRdb re-derived calls from the immunoSEQ multiplex PCR reads in MiXCR, one entry per CDR3 protein. The repertoire holds more than 95,000 distinct CDR3 sequences, with approximately 96% as singletons. Sequencing was done on a sample of CD4+ T cells from PBMCs. Receptor source: a human donor in good health. CDR3s include the opening cysteine and the closing phenylalanine or tryptophan. The D gene is left open where the match is weak. Size tells how often a clone was seen (once, few, many) or the class of an expanded clone, and some rows leave it out.

-	-	TRBV24-1	TRBJ2-5	CATSDVTGDGQETQYF	TGTGCCACCAGTGATGTGACGGGAGACGGCCAAGAGACCCAGTACTTC
-	once	TRBV7-9	TRBJ1-4	CASSLETGLNEKLFF	TGTGCCAGCAGCTTAGAAACAGGGCTTAATGAAAAACTGTTTTTT
TRBD1	-	TRBV27	TRBJ1-2	CACFRGQTNYGYTF	TGTGCCTGCTTCAGGGGACAGACTAACTATGGCTACACCTTC
-	-	TRBV3-1	TRBJ2-2	CASSQDMGWNTGELFF	TGTGCCAGCAGCCAAGATATGGGCTGGAACACCGGGGAGCTGTTTTTT
TRBD2	-	TRBV28	TRBJ2-7	CASSPSGLAGGQEQYF	TGTGCCAGCAGTCCGTCCGGACTAGCGGGAGGGCAAGAGCAGTACTTC
-	-	TRBV29-1	TRBJ2-7	CSVDLGTLDEQYF	TGCAGCGTCGACCTAGGCACCCTGGACGAGCAGTACTTC
TRBD2	-	TRBV3-1	TRBJ2-7	CASSQDTRTSGPGAYEQYF	TGTGCCAGCAGCCAAGACACCCGTACTAGCGGTCCAGGGGCCTACGAGCAGTACTTC
TRBD2	-	TRBV7-9	TRBJ2-3	CASSPQAGRARTDTQYF	TGTGCCAGCAGCCCGCAGGCCGGGAGGGCCCGCACAGATACGCAGTATTTT
-	-	TRBV29-1	TRBJ2-5	CSVLNSQETQYF	TGCAGCGTTCTCAACAGTCAAGAGACCCAGTACTTC
TRBD1	few	TRBV6-1	TRBJ2-7	CATRTGAYEQYF	TGTGCCACCCGGACAGGCGCCTACGAGCAGTACTTC
-	-	TRBV20-1	TRBJ1-5	CSARRNNQPQHF	TGCAGTGCTAGACGGAATAATCAGCCCCAGCATTTT
TRBD2	-	TRBV20-1	TRBJ2-1	CSAEPGLARYNEQFF	TGCAGTGCTGAGCCGGGACTAGCGAGGTACAATGAGCAGTTCTTC
TRBD2	-	TRBV6-2/TRBV6-3	TRBJ2-7	CASSPVGSGSLQFYEQYF	TGTGCCAGCAGCCCCGTCGGGAGCGGGAGCCTCCAATTCTACGAGCAGTACTTC
-	-	TRBV18	TRBJ2-5	CASSPPSRAQQETQYF	TGTGCCAGCTCACCACCGAGCAGGGCCCAACAAGAGACCCAGTACTTC